This entry features one TCR beta chain sequence. Sequencing used immunoSEQ multiplex PCR; TCRdb keeps in-frame clones, though not all of them. This repertoire shows tens of thousands of clones, 80% to 95% found once; its top ten account for roughly a third. Germline-derived CDR1 and CDR2 are MNHNY and SVGAGI (reference sequence). V was clipped by 2 bases and J by 1 base, with 10 bases between them. The CDR3 is 15 amino acids. This specimen belongs to a study of OX40 agonist ivuxolimab in advanced cancers. Across the study: From roughly 20 to 85 years was the age range, with a mean of 60 years, and about 83% were male.

This receptor was taken from an adult with an advanced solid tumor such as melanoma, head and neck, liver or kidney cancer. V and J are TRBV6-6 and TRBJ2-3, with D perhaps TRBD1 (5 bases). The sequences come from CD4+ or CD8+ T cells sorted from blood, collected in a trial of the OX40 agonist ivuxolimab. CDR3 in amino acids: CASSYPRGGTDTQYF. For the CDR3, the DNA is TGTGCCAGCAGTTACCCTAGGGGCGGCACAGATACGCAGTATTTT.